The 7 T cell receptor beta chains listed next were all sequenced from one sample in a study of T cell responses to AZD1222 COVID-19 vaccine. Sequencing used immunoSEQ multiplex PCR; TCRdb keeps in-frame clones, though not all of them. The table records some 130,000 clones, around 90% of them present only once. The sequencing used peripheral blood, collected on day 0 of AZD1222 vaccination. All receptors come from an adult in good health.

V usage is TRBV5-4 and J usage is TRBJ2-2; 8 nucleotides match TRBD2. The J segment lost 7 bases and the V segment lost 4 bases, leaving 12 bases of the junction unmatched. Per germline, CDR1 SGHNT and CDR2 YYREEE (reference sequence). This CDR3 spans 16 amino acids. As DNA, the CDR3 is TGTGCCAGCAGCCCCGGGACTAGTAGAATGTTCGGGGAGCTGTTTTTT. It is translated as CASSPGTSRMFGELFF. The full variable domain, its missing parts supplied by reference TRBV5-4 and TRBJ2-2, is ETGVTQSPTHLIKTRGQQVTLRCSSQSGHNTVSWYQQALGQGPQFIFQYYREEENGRGNFPPRFSGLQFPNYSSELNVNALELDDSALYLCASSPGTSRMFGELFFGEGSRLTVL.

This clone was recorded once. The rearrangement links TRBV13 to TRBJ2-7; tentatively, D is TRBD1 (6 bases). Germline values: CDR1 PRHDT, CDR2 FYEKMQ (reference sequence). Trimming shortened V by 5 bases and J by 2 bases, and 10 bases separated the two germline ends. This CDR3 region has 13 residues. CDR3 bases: TGTGCCAGCAGCAAGGACAGAACCTACGAGCAGTACTTC. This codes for CASSKDRTYEQYF.

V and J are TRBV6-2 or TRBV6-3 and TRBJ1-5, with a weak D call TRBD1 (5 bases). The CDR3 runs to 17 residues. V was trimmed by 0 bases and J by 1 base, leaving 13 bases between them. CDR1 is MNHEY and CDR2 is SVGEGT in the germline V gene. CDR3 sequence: CASSYSPGLGSNQPQHF. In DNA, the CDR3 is TGTGCCAGCAGTTACTCGCCAGGGTTGGGAAGCAATCAGCCCCAGCATTTT.

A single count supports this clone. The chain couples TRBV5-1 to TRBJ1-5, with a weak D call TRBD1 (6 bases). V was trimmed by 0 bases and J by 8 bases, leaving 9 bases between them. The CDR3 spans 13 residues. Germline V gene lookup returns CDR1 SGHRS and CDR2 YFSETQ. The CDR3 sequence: CASSLGGREPQHF. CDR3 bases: TGCGCCAGCAGCTTGGGGGGGCGGGAGCCCCAGCATTTT.

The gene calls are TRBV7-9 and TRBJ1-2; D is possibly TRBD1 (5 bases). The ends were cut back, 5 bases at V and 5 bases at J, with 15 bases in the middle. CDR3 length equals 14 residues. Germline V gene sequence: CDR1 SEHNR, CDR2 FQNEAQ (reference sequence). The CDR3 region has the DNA TGTGCCAGCAGCACACTCCAGGGATCATATGGCTACACCTTC. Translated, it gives CASSTLQGSYGYTF.

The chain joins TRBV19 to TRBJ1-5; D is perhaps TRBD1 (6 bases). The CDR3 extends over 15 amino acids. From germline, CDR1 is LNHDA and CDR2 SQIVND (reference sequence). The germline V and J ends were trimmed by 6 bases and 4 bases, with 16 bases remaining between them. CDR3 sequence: CASSQDSFANQPQHF. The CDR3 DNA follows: TGTGCCAGTAGCCAGGACAGTTTTGCTAATCAGCCCCAGCATTTT.

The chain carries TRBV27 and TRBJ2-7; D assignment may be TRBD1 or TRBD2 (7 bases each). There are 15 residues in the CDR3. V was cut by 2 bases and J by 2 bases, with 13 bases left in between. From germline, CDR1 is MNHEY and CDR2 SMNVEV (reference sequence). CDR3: CASSLREGAPYEQYF. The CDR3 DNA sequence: TGTGCCAGCAGTTTAAGGGAGGGGGCCCCCTACGAGCAGTACTTC.